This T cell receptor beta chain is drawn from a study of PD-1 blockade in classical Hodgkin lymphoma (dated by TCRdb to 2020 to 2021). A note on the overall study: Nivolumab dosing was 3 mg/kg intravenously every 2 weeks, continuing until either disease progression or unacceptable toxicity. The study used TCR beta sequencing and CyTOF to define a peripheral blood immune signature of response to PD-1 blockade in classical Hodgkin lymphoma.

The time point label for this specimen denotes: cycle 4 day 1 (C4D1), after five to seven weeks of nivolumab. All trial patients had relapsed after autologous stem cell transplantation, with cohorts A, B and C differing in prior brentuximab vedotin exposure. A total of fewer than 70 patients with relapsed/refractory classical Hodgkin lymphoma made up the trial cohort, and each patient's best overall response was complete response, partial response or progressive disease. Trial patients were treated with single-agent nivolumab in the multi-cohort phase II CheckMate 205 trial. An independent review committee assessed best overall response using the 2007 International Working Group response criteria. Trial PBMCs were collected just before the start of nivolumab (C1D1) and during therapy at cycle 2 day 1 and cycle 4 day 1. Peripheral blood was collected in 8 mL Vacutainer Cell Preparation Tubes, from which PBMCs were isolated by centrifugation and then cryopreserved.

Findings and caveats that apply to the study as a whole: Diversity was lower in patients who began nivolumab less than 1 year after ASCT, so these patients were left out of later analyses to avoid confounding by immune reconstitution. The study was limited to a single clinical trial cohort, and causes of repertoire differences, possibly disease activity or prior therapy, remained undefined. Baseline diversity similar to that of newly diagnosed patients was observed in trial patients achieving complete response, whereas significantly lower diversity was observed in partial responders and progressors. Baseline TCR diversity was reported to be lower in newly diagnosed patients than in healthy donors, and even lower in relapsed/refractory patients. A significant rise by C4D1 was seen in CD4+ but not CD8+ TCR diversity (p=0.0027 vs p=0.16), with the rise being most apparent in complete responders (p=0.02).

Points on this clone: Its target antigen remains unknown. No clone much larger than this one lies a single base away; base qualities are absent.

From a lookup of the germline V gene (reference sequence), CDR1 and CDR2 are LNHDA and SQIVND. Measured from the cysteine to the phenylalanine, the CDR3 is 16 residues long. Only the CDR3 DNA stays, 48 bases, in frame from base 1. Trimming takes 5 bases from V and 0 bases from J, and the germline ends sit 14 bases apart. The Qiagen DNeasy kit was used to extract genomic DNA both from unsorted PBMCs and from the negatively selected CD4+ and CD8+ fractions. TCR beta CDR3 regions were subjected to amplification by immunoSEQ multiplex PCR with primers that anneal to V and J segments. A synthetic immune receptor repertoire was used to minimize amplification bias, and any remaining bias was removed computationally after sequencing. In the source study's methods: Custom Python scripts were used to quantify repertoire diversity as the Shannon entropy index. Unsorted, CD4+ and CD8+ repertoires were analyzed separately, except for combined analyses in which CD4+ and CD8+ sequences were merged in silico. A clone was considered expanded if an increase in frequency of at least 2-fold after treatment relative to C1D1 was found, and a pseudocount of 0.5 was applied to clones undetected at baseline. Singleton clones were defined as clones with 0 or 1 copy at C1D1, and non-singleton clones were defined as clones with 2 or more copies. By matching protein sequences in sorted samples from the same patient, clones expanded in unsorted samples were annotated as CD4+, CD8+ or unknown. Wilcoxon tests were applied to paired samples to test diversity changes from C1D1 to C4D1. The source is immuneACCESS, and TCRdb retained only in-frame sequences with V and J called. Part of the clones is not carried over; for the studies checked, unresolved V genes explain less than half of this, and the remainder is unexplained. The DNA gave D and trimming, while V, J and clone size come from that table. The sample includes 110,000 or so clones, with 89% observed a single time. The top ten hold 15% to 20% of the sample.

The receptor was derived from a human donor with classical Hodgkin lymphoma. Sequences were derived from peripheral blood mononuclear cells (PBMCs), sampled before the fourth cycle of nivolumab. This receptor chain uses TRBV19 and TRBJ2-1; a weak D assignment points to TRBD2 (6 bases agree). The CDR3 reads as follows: CASSDRGSSSYNEQFF. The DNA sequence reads TGTGCCAGTAGTGACCGGGGGTCAAGCTCCTACAATGAGCAGTTCTTC.